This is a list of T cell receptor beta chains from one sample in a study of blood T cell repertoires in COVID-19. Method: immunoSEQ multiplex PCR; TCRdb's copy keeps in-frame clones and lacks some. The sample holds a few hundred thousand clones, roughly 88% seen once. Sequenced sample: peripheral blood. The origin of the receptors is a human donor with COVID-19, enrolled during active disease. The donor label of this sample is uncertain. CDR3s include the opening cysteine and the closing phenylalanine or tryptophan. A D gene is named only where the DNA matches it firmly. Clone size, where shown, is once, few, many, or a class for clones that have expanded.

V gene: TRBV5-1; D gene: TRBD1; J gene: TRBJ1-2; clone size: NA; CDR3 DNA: TGCGCCAGCAGCTCGACCGGGACAGGGGGCTTTAATGGCTACACCTTC; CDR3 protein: CASSSTGTGGFNGYTF
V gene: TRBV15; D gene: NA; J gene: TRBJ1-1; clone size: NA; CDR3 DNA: TGTGCCACCAGCACCCCCGGGACTGAATTTGGAGCTTTCTTT; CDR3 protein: CATSTPGTEFGAFF
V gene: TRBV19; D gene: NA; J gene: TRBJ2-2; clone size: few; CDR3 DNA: TGTGCCAGTCTAACAGGGATACACGGGGAGCTGTTTTTT; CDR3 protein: CASLTGIHGELFF
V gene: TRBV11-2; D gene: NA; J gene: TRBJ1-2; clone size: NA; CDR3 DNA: TGTGCCAGCAGCTTAGGGCGAAGCGGTGGCGGCTACACCTTC; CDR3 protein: CASSLGRSGGGYTF
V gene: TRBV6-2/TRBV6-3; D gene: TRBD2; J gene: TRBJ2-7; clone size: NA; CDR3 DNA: TGTGCCAGCAGCAGACTAGCGGCAGTCTCCTACGAGCAGTACTTC; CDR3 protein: CASSRLAAVSYEQYF
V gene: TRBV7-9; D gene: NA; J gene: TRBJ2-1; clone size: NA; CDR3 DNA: TGTGCCAGCAGCCCCGCGGTGGGTGAAACGTTCTTC; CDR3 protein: CASSPAVGETFF
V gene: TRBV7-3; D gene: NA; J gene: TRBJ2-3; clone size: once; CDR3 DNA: TGTGCCAGCAGCCTTTCCTTGACTAGCACAGATACGCAGTATTTT; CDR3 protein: CASSLSLTSTDTQYF
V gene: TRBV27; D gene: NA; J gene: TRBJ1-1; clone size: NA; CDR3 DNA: TGTGCCAGCAGTTGGGCGGGGAACACTGAAGCTTTCTTT; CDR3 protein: CASSWAGNTEAFF
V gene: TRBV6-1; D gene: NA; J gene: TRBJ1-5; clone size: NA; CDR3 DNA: TGTGCCAGCAGTGAAACAAGTGATCAGCCCCAGCATTTT; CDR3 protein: CASSETSDQPQHF
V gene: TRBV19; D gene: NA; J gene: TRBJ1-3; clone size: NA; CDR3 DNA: TGTGCCAGTAGTACTTCCGGACACCTCTCTGGAAACACCATATATTTT; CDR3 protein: CASSTSGHLSGNTIYF
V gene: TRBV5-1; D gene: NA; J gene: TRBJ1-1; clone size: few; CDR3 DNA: TGCGCCAGCAGCCAACCTGGACAGTTGAACACTGAAGCTTTCTTT; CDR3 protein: CASSQPGQLNTEAFF
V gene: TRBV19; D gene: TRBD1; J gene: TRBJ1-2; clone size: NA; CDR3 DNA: TGTGCCAGTAGGAGGGGACAGGGAGACGGCTACACCTTC; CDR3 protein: CASRRGQGDGYTF
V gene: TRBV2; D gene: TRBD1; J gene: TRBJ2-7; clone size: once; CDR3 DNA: TGTGCCAGCAGTGGACAGGGGATCAACGAGCAGTACTTC; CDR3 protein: CASSGQGINEQYF
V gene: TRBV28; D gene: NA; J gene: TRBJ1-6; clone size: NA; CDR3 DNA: TGTGCCAGCAGTTCTTCCCTACAGGGTTATAATTCACCCCTCCACTTT; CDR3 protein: CASSSSLQGYNSPLHF
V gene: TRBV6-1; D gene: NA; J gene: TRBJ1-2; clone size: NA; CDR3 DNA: TGTGCCAGCAGTGACCGCGACTATGGCTACACCTTC; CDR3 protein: CASSDRDYGYTF
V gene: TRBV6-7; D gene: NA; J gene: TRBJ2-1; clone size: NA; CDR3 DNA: TGTGCCAGCAGTGTCGGGAGTGGGGACCTCAATGAGCAGTTCTTC; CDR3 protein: CASSVGSGDLNEQFF
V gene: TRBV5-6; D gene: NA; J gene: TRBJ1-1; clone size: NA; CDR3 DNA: TGTGCCACCTCCGGGACTGGTCCCCACACTGAAGCTTTCTTT; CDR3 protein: CATSGTGPHTEAFF
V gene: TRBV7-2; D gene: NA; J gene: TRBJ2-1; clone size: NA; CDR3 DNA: TGTGCCAGCAGCTTGGAGGGGGCGCGTGAGCAGTTCTTC; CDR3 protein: CASSLEGAREQFF
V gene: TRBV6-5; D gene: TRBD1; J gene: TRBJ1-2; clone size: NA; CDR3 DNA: TGTGCCAGCAGTTATCTAGGTGGACAGGGAGATGGCTACACCTTC; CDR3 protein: CASSYLGGQGDGYTF
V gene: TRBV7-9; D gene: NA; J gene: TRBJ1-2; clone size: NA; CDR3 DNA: TGTGCCAGCAGCTTAGGCCCACAGTATGGCTACACCTTC; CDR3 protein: CASSLGPQYGYTF
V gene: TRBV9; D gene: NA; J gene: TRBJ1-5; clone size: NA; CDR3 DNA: TGTGCCAGCAGGGAGCTATCTTCCCGTTTGGCCCAGCATTTT; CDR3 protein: CASRELSSRLAQHF
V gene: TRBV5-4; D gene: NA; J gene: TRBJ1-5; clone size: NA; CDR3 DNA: TGTGCCAGCAGCTTGAACAGGGATCAGCCCCAGCATTTT; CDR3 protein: CASSLNRDQPQHF
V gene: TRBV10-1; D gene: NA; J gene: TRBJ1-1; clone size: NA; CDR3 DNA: TGCGCCAGCAGCAGGGGCAGGGACACTGAAGCTTTCTTT; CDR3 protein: CASSRGRDTEAFF
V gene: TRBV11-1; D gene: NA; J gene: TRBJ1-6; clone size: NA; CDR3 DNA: TGTGCCAGCAGCTCCATGGACAGTAATAATTCACCCCTCCACTTT; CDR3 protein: CASSSMDSNNSPLHF
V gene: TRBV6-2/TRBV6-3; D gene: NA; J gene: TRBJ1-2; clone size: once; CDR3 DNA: TGTGCCAGCAGTTTTAATCAGGATTCACGGTATGGCTACACCTTC; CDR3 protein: CASSFNQDSRYGYTF
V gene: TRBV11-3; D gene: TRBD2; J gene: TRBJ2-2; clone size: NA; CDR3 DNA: TGTGCCAGCAGCTCCGACCTAGCGGGAGCAAACACCGGGGAGCTGTTTTTT; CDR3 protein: CASSSDLAGANTGELFF
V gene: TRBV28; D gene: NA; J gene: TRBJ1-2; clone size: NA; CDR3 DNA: TGTGCCATAAGACCCACAGGGTCGAGGGGCTACACCTTC; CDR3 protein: CAIRPTGSRGYTF
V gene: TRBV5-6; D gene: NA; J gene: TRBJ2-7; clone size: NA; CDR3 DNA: TGTGCCAGCAGCTTGGATTTCCGCTCCTACGAGCAGTACTTC; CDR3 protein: CASSLDFRSYEQYF
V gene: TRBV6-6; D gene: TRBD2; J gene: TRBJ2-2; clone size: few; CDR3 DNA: TGTGCCAGCACAGGCGGGAGGGAGAACACCGGGGAGCTGTTTTTT; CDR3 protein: CASTGGRENTGELFF
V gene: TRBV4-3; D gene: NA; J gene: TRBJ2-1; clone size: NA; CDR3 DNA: TGCGCCAGCAGCCAAGAAGGAGTTTCCTACAATGAGCAGTTCTTC; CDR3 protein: CASSQEGVSYNEQFF
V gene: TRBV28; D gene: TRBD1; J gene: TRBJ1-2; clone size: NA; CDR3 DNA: TGTGCCAGCAGTTTGGACAGGCGACAATTCTATGGCTACACCTTC; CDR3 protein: CASSLDRRQFYGYTF
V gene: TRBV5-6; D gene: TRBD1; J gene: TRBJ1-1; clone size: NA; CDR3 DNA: TGTGCCAGCAGCCCGACAGGGGCGGCCACTGAAGCTTTCTTT; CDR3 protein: CASSPTGAATEAFF
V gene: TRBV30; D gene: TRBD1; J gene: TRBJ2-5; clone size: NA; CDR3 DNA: TGTGCCTGGAGTGTATCCCGGACAGGGGGCAAAGAGACCCAGTACTTC; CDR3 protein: CAWSVSRTGGKETQYF
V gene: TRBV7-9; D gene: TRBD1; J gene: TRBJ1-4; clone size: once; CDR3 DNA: TGTGCCAGCAGCTTGACAGGGATTGGGGCTAATGAAAAACTGTTTTTT; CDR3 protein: CASSLTGIGANEKLFF
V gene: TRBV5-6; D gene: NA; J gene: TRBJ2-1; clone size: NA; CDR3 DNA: TGTGCCAGCAGCTTTACATTCTCAAATGAGCAGTTCTTC; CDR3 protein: CASSFTFSNEQFF
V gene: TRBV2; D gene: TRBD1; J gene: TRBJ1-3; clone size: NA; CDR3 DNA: TGTGCCAGCAGTGAGCAGGGGGCGAATGGTCGAAACACCATATATTTT; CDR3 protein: CASSEQGANGRNTIYF
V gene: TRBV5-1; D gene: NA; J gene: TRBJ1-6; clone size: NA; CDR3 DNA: TGCGCCAGCAGCACCGGACGGGGGAACTCCTATAATTCACCCCTCCACTTT; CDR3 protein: CASSTGRGNSYNSPLHF
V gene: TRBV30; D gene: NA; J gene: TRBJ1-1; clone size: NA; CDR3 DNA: TGTGCCTGGACGCGAATGAACACTGAAGCTTTCTTT; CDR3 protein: CAWTRMNTEAFF
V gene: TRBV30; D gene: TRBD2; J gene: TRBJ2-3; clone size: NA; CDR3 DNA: TGTGCCTGGAGTGTAATAGCGGGAACCGATACGCAGTATTTT; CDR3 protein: CAWSVIAGTDTQYF
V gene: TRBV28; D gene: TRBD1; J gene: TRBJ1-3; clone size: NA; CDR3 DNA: TGTGCCAGTACAAGAGGACAGGGGGCAGACACCATATATTTT; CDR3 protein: CASTRGQGADTIYF
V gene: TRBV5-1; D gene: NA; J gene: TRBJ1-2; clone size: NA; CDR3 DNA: TGCGCCAGCAGCTTTAGGCAGGGGCCATTTAACTATGGCTACACCTTC; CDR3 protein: CASSFRQGPFNYGYTF